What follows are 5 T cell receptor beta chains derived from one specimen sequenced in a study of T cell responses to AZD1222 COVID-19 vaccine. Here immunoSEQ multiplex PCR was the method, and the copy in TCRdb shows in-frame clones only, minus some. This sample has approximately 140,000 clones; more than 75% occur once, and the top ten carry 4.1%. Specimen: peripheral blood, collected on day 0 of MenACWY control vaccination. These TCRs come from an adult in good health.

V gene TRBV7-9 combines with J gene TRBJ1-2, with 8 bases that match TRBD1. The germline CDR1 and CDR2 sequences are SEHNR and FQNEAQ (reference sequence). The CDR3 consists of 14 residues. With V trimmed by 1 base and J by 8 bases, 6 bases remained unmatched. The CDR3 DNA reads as TGTGCCAGCAGCTTAGAAGCGGCAGGGGGCGGCTACACCTTC. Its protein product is CASSLEAAGGGYTF.

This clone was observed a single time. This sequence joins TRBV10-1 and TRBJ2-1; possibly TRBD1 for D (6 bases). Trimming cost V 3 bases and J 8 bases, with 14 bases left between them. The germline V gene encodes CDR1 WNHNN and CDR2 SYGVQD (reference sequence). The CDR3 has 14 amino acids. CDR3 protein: CASSEQGEGDEQFF. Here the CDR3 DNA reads TGCGCCAGCAGTGAACAGGGAGAAGGAGATGAGCAGTTCTTC.

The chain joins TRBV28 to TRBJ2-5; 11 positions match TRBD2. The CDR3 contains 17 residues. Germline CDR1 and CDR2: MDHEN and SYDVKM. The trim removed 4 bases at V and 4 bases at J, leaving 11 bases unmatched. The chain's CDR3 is CASSWTRLAGYVETQYF. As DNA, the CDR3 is TGTGCCAGCAGTTGGACTAGACTAGCGGGATATGTAGAGACCCAGTACTTC.

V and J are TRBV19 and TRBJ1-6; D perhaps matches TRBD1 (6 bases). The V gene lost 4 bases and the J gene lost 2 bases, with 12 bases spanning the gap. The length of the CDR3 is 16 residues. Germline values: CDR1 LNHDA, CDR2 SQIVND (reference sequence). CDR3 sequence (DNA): TGTGCCAGTAGTAAGAACTGGGACACCTATAATTCACCCCTCCACTTT. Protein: CASSKNWDTYNSPLHF.

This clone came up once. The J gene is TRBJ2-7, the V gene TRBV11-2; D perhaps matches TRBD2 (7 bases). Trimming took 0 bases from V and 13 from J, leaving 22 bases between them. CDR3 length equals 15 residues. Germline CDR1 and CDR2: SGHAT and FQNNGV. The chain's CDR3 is CASSLEASLGGPFYV. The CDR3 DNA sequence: TGTGCCAGCAGCTTAGAGGCTTCATTGGGGGGGCCCTTTTACGTC.